This TCR beta chain emerged from a study of molecular identifiers for immune sequencing clone quantification. In the study overall: In the replicates, RNA derived from about 19,000 or 110,000 naive CD8 cells was divided into five parts, and four were sequenced.

CDR3 length: 16 amino acids. V lost 8 bases and J lost 5; bases outside the gene matches: 17. TCRdb called the PCR reads again in MiXCR, with one record for every CDR3 protein. The repertoire holds about 630,000 distinct CDR3 sequences, with approximately 24% as singletons. The sorting of naive CD8 T cells used the CD8+CD4-CCR7+CD45RA+ phenotype. The sequence came from a human donor in good health. Some libraries in this study had Jurkat cell RNA spiked in. The sequencing sample was made of naive CD8+ T cells from blood, with Jurkat cell RNA spiked in. Subset denoted: FACS-sorted CD8+CD4-CCR7+CD45RA+ naive T cells. The rearrangement uses TRBV12-3 or TRBV12-4 and TRBJ1-2; 7 bases map to TRBD1. CDR3 in amino acids: CASAPWTGWDNYGYTF. As DNA, the CDR3 is TGTGCCAGCGCCCCTTGGACAGGTTGGGATAATTATGGCTACACCTTC.